The clone carrying this TCR beta chain was recorded at least ten times. Its antigen remains unknown. This sample is part of a study of blood T cells in healthy people across ages. Study information: Capture via template switching afforded approximately one barcoded beta molecule per two T cells.

Study-wide findings and caveats: The study found more naive CD4+ cells and higher diversity in long-lived than aged donors. Older age coincided with a roughly linear decline in TCR beta diversity per million T cells.

Using a J-beta primer mix together with a sample-barcoded 5' primer, a second PCR was run for roughly 7 to 12 cycles. Each cDNA molecule, via a template-switch adaptor with 12 random nucleotides, was tagged. TCRdb used MiXCR to reprocess the 5' RACE reads, holding one entry per CDR3 protein. The repertoire consists of hundreds of thousands of distinct CDR3 sequences, with roughly half occurring once and the leading ten covering approximately 13%. Per the germline V gene, CDR1 is SQVTM and CDR2 is ANQGSEA. The germline V and J ends were trimmed by 5 bases and 5 bases, with 9 bases remaining between them. The CDR3 is made up of 11 amino acids.

The sequenced sample consisted of blood. This sequence was found in a woman older than 75 in good health. This chain joins TRBV29-1 and TRBJ2-5; possibly TRBD2 for D (6 bases). CDR3 amino acids: CSVSREETQYF. Written as DNA, the CDR3 is TGCAGCGTTTCCCGGGAGGAGACCCAGTACTTC. The full variable domain, with the rest looked up from reference TRBV29-1 and TRBJ2-5, is SAVISQKPSRDICQRGTSLTIQCQVDSQVTMMFWYRQQPGQSLTLIATANQGSEATYESGFVIDKFPISRPNLTFSTLTVSNMSPEDSSIYLCSVSREETQYFGPGTRLLVL.